This TCR beta chain derives from a study of T cell repertoires in cytomegalovirus infection. Study-wide background: Both CMV infection and a matching HLA type were indicated by public TCR beta signatures.

Points from the study as a whole: Cumulated frequencies of public TCR beta families served to identify carriers of CMV plus the relevant HLA. CMV-specific TCR beta clonotypes restricted by HLA-C were the ones dominating the ex vivo response.

CDR3 length: 16 amino acids. V dropped 1 base and J dropped 6; count of bases not matched to a gene: 4. Germline CDR1 LGHNA, CDR2 YNFKEQ. TCRdb called the reads again in MiXCR, with one record for every CDR3 protein. The data show about 490,000 distinct CDR3 sequences, 26% seen once. The sample holds a few counts of this clonotype. Its antigen is unidentified. Material for sequencing was PBMCs. The source of this sequence is a human donor in good health (CMV status not recorded). Some clones in this sample may be carry-over from other donors' samples. The chain uses TRBV4-2 and TRBJ2-1; 12 positions agree with TRBD1. The DNA for the CDR3 is TGTGCCAGCAGCCAAGCCGGGACAGGGGGCCGCAATGAGCAGTTCTTC. This gives the protein CASSQAGTGGRNEQFF.